The following is a T cell receptor beta chain sequence with its context. The V gene's germline CDR1 is LNHDA and CDR2 SQIVND (reference sequence). Trimming took off 5 bases at V and 4 bases at J, with 14 bases between the two ends. This CDR3 has 14 residues. This sample was taken from a study of T cell changes during pregnancy in multiple sclerosis. This table comes from immunoSEQ multiplex PCR, and its TCRdb copy is limited to in-frame clones, with some not included. The top ten clones hold more than 1.1% of a sample with 68,000 or so clones, about 91% of them seen once. The clonotype comes from a female donor in good health, enrolled as a control in a pregnancy study. The genes are TRBV19 and TRBJ1-1; D is ambiguous. Sequences were derived from peripheral blood, sampled in the second trimester of pregnancy. The CDR3 DNA sequence: TGTGCCAGTAGTCGCCAGTGGGAGAGCACTGAAGCTTTCTTT. Its protein is CASSRQWESTEAFF.